This T cell receptor (beta chain) emerged from a study of blood T cells in healthy people across ages. This clonotype was observed a few times. The second PCR ran roughly 7 to 12 cycles with a sample-barcoded 5' primer and J-beta primers. TCRdb reprocessed the 5' RACE reads via MiXCR and lists one record per CDR3 protein. The data contain approximately 1.5 million distinct CDR3 sequences, 34% of them singletons. The CDR3 runs 15 residues. Germline CDR1 is MGHRA and CDR2 is YSYEKL. Trimming took 1 base from V and 4 from J; bases not matched to a gene: 6. The sequence was obtained from a young woman in good health. The sequenced sample was blood. V and J are TRBV4-1 and TRBJ2-5; 7 positions agree with TRBD1. The CDR3 nucleotides read TGCGCCAGCAGCCAAGGGACAGGACCTCGAGAGACCCAGTACTTC. This codes for CASSQGTGPRETQYF.